This TCR beta chain comes out of a study of breast tumors, draining lymph nodes, adjacent tissues. Germline-derived CDR1 and CDR2 are MDHEN and SYDVKM. The CDR3 has 16 amino acids. Trimming cost V 3 bases and J 7 bases; bases outside gene matches: 8. Samples came from axillary lymph nodes draining the breast cancer. This clonotype was seen a few times. Its antigen remains unknown. TCRdb used MiXCR to reprocess the multiplex PCR reads, holding one entry per CDR3 protein. The sample records about 150,000 distinct CDR3 sequences, about a fifth being singletons. Whole-study results and caveats: Tumor and nontumor repertoires were significantly more similar in luminal-like than in basal-like breast cancer.

Specimen: axillary lymph node tissue. The V call is TRBV28, the J call TRBJ2-1, with 11 bases identical to TRBD2. The TCR was taken from a female donor with breast cancer. Some clones in this sample may be carry-over from other donors' samples. CDR3 sequence: CASSFGPSGRRNEQFF. In DNA form, the CDR3 reads TGTGCCAGCAGTTTCGGGCCTAGCGGGAGGCGGAATGAGCAGTTCTTC.